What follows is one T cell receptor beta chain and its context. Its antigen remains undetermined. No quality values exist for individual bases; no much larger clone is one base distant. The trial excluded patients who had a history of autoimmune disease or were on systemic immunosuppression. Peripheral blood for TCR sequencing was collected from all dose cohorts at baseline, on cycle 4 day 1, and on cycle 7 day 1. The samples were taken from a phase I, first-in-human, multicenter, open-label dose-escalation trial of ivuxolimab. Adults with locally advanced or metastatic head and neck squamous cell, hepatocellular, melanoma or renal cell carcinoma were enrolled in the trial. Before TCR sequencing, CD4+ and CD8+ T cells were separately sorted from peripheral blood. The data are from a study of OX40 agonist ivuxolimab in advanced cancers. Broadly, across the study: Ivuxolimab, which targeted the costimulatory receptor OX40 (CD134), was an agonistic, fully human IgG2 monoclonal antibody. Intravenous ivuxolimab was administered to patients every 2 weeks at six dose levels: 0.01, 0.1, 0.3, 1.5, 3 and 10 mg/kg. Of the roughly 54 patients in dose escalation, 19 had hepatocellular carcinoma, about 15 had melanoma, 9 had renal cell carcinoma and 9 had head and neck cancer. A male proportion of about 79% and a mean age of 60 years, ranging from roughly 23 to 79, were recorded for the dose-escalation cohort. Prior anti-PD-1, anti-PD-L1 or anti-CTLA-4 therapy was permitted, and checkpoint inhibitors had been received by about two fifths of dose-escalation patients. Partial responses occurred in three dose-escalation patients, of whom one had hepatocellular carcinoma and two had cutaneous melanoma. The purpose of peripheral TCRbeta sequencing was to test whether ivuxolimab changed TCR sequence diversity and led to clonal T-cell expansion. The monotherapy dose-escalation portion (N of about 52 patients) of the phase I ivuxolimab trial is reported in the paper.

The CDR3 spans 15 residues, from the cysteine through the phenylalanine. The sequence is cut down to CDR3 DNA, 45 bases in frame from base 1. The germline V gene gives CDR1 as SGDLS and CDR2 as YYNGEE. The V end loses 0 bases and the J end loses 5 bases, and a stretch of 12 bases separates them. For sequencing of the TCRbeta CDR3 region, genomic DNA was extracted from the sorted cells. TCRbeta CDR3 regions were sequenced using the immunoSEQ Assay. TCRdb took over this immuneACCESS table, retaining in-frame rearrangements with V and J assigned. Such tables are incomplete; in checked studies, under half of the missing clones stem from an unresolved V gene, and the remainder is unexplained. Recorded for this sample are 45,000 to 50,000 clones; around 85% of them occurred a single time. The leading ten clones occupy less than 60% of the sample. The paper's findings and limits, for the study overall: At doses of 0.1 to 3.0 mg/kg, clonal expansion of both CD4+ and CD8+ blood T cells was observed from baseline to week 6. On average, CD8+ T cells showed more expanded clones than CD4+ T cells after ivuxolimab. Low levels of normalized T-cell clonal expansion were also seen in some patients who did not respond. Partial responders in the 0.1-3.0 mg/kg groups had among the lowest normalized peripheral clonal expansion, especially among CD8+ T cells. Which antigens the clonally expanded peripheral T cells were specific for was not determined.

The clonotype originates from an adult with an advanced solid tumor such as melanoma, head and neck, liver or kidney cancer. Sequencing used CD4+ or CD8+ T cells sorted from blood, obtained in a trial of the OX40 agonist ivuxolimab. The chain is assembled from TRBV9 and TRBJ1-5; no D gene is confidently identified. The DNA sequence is TGTGCCAGCAGCGTAGAGGGAAGGTCAGATCAGCCCCAGCATTTT. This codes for CASSVEGRSDQPQHF.